The 21 T cell receptor beta chains listed next were all sequenced from one sample in a study of Ad26.COV2.S vaccination and SARS-CoV-2 variants. Sample treatment: some 20 received Ad26.COV2.S at low or high dose, single or two shots; 5 received placebo; per-sample allocation not given. Specimens were obtained on day 63 following the first vaccine or placebo injection. Here immunoSEQ multiplex PCR was the method, and the copy in TCRdb shows in-frame clones only, minus some. The data show around 340,000 clones, about 87% seen once. This specimen consisted of peripheral blood, obtained in a trial of Ad26.COV2.S vaccine versus placebo. These receptors came from a person aged 18-60 years who received the Ad26.COV2.S COVID-19 vaccine or a placebo.

With regard to this clone: Other DNA sequences from this sample encode an identical CDR3 as well. The chain uses TRBV4-3 and TRBJ2-1; perhaps TRBD1 as D (6 bases). The CDR3 has 13 residues. Germline CDR1 reads LGHNA; CDR2 reads YSLEER. Between the trimmed V and J ends, which lost 0 bases and 9 bases, there was a span of 9 bases. The CDR3 loop reads CASSQELGGEQFF. In DNA, the CDR3 is TGCGCCAGCAGCCAAGAACTAGGGGGTGAGCAGTTCTTC.

This clone was detected only once. This sequence joins TRBV28 and TRBJ2-5; D is undetermined. CDR1 MDHEN and CDR2 SYDVKM come from the germline V gene. The CDR3 consists of 15 residues. With 7 bases removed from V and 2 bases from J, the gap between germline ends came to 17 bases. CDR3 loop: CASTLAAARQETQYF. DNA for the CDR3: TGTGCCAGCACCCTGGCGGCAGCTAGACAAGAGACCCAGTACTTC.

The J gene is TRBJ1-6, the V gene TRBV27, with TRBD1 matching over 9 bases. Germline trimming cut 5 bases from V and 7 bases from J; bases unmatched to any gene: 9. Germline loops: CDR1 MNHEY, CDR2 SMNVEV (reference sequence). The CDR3 totals 16 residues. The CDR3 nucleotides are TGTGCCAGCAGTCCCATACAGGGGGCGCGGAATTCACCCCTCCACTTT. Amino acid sequence: CASSPIQGARNSPLHF.

This chain connects TRBV28 to TRBJ2-7; D is undetermined. The CDR3 totals 14 residues. Deletions cut 7 bases from V and 3 bases from J, with 16 bases between. Germline values: CDR1 MDHEN, CDR2 SYDVKM. In nucleotides, the CDR3 is TGTGCCAGCATGTTGCTTAGGGTCGGCTACGAGCAGTACTTC. Encoded protein: CASMLLRVGYEQYF.

This chain connects TRBV6-5 to TRBJ1-2; D may be TRBD1 (6 bases). V lost 0 bases and J lost 8, with 19 bases in between. The germline V gene has CDR1 MNHEY and CDR2 SVGAGI. The CDR3 extends over 16 amino acids. The CDR3 DNA follows: TGTGCCAGCAGTTACTCGATTGGGGGCGAAGGGAGAGGCTACACCTTC. It specifies CASSYSIGGEGRGYTF.

V and J are TRBV19 and TRBJ1-5; D perhaps matches TRBD1 (6 bases). This CDR3 region has 16 residues. Deletions cut 5 bases from V and 9 bases from J, with 23 bases between. Germline assignment: CDR1 LNHDA and CDR2 SQIVND (reference sequence). As DNA, the CDR3 is TGTGCCAGTAGTCCCACCACAGGGCAGCTCAGGACGCCCCAGCATTTT. Its translation: CASSPTTGQLRTPQHF.

The chain recombines TRBV6-5 with TRBJ2-1; D is undetermined. The CDR3 covers 11 residues. Germline V gene data show CDR1 as MNHEY and CDR2 as SVGAGI. Trimming took 8 bases from V and 4 from J, leaving 6 bases between them. The CDR3 loop reads CASGIYNEQFF. Written as DNA, the CDR3 is TGTGCCAGCGGAATATACAATGAGCAGTTCTTC.

V and J are TRBV19 and TRBJ2-6; 7 bases are shared with TRBD1. Germline V gene sequence: CDR1 LNHDA, CDR2 SQIVND (reference sequence). The CDR3 sequence is 16 residues long. Germline trimming cut 5 bases from V and 4 bases from J; bases unmatched to any gene: 8. CDR3: CASSLFTGVGANVLTF. In DNA, the CDR3 is TGTGCCAGTAGTTTGTTTACAGGGGTAGGGGCCAACGTCCTGACTTTC. The full variable domain, rest sourced from reference TRBV19 and TRBJ2-6, is DGGITQSPKYLFRKEGQNVTLSCEQNLNHDAMYWYRQDPGQGLRLIYYSQIVNDFQKGDIAEGYSVSREKKESFPLTVTSAQKNPTAFYLCASSLFTGVGANVLTFGAGSRLTVL.

The chain is built from TRBV4-2 and TRBJ1-3, with 7 bases lining up with TRBD1. V lost 2 bases, J lost 0 bases, and 1 base stayed unmatched. The CDR3 spans 15 residues. Germline CDR1 LGHNA, CDR2 YNFKEQ. CDR3 sequence: CASSQTGDSGNTIYF. The CDR3 nucleotides are TGTGCCAGCAGCCAAACAGGGGACTCTGGAAACACCATATATTTT.

The genes are TRBV9 and TRBJ1-2; a weak D match, TRBD1 (5 bases). Germline CDR1 reads SGDLS; CDR2 reads YYNGEE. The CDR3 is made up of 16 amino acids. The V end was cut by 0 bases, the J end by 3 bases, with 15 bases between. The CDR3 bases are TGTGCCAGCAGCGTAGAGAGGACACCGTTGGACTATGGCTACACCTTC. Protein sequence: CASSVERTPLDYGYTF.

The chain uses TRBV30 and TRBJ2-7, with no clear D. Germline loops: CDR1 GTSNPN, CDR2 SVGIG (reference sequence). V was trimmed by 3 bases and J by 5 bases, leaving 8 bases between them. The CDR3 consists of 11 residues. The CDR3 nucleotides are TGTGCCTGGAGCCAACGGGACGAGCAGTACTTC. It codes for CAWSQRDEQYF. The whole variable domain, remainder taken from reference TRBV30 and TRBJ2-7, is SQTIHQWPATLVQPVGSPLSLECTVEGTSNPNLYWYRQAAGRGLQLLFYSVGIGQISSEVPQNLSASRPQDRQFILSSKKLLLSDSGFYLCAWSQRDEQYFGPGTRLTVT.

The chain is built from TRBV7-2 and TRBJ2-1, with D possibly TRBD2 on 5 matching bases. Trimming took off 1 base at V and 12 bases at J, with 7 bases between the two ends. The germline gives CDR1 SGHTA, CDR2 FQGNSA. The CDR3 is made up of 11 amino acids. CDR3 nucleotides: TGTGCCAGCAGCTTAGGGGGAGTGCAGTTCTTC. Its protein product is CASSLGGVQFF.

This chain links TRBV6-2 or TRBV6-3 with TRBJ1-1; D possibly corresponds to TRBD1 (5 bases). The germline V gene has CDR1 MNHEY and CDR2 SVGEGT. The CDR3 totals 13 residues. V lost 2 bases and J 6 bases, leaving 10 bases between the germline ends. The CDR3 bases are TGTGCCAGCAGTTACATAGCGACAGCTGAAGCTTTCTTT. Translated: CASSYIATAEAFF.

This sequence joins TRBV11-2 and TRBJ2-7; TRBD2 matches at 11 bases. The junction had 10 bases not matched to a gene; V was cut back by 6 bases and J by 3 bases. Germline V gene data show CDR1 as SGHAT and CDR2 as FQNNGV. The CDR3 extends over 16 amino acids. CDR3 in amino acids: CASSLTGTSGFYEQYF. In DNA form, the CDR3 reads TGTGCCAGCAGTTTAACCGGGACTAGCGGTTTCTACGAGCAGTACTTC.

This chain links TRBV11-3 with TRBJ1-1; tentatively, D is TRBD1 (5 bases). The CDR3 covers 20 residues. Deletions cut 0 bases from V and 5 bases from J, with 28 bases between. The germline gives CDR1 SGHNT, CDR2 YENEEA. The CDR3 reads CASSLEVGTDLLSGHTEAFF. The CDR3 region has the DNA TGTGCCAGCAGCTTAGAAGTGGGCACCGATTTATTGTCGGGGCATACTGAAGCTTTCTTT. The full variable domain, in which reference TRBV11-3 and TRBJ1-1 provide the parts outside the CDR3, is EAGVVQSPRYKIIEKKQPVAFWCNPISGHNTLYWYLQNLGQGPELLIRYENEEAVDDSQLPKDRFSAERLKGVDSTLKIQPAELGDSAVYLCASSLEVGTDLLSGHTEAFFGQGTRLTVV.

The rearrangement joins TRBV19 to TRBJ2-3, with TRBD2 matching over 8 bases. The CDR3 covers 14 residues. J gave up 2 bases and V 6 bases, and 4 bases lay outside the gene matches. In germline, CDR1 is LNHDA, CDR2 SQIVND (reference sequence). In DNA form, the CDR3 reads TGTGCCAGTAGCGGGGGGGGTAACACAGATACGCAGTATTTT. It is translated as CASSGGGNTDTQYF.

The chain has TRBV4-1 and TRBJ2-3; 7 bases line up with TRBD1. Germline CDR1 and CDR2: MGHRA and YSYEKL. The V gene end was trimmed by 0 bases and the J gene end by 4 bases; junction bases not matched to a gene: 10. The CDR3 contains 17 residues. CDR3 sequence: CASSQDRRQGLADTQYF. As DNA, the CDR3 is TGCGCCAGCAGCCAAGATCGGCGACAGGGTTTGGCAGATACGCAGTATTTT.

The chain is built from TRBV20-1 and TRBJ2-3; D is uncertain. Germline V lookup: CDR1 DFQATT, CDR2 SNEGSKA (reference sequence). Trimming cost V 1 base and J 6 bases, with 5 bases left between them. This CDR3 contains 11 residues. The CDR3 is CSARAVDTQYF. In DNA, the CDR3 is TGCAGTGCTAGAGCCGTTGATACGCAGTATTTT.

The chain uses TRBV9 and TRBJ2-7; 7 nucleotides align to TRBD2. Germline assignment: CDR1 SGDLS and CDR2 YYNGEE. J gave up 4 bases and V 0 bases, and 16 bases lay outside the gene matches. The length of the CDR3 is 18 residues. The CDR3 loop is CASSVGSGGRTLRYEQYF. The CDR3 region has the DNA TGTGCCAGCAGCGTAGGTTCAGGCGGGAGAACGTTACGATACGAGCAGTACTTC.

V gene TRBV4-3 combines with J gene TRBJ2-1, with D perhaps TRBD2 (5 bases). Germline V CDR1 and CDR2: LGHNA, YSLEER. The CDR3 extends over 17 amino acids. The V end was cut by 0 bases, the J end by 7 bases, with 19 bases between. The CDR3 spells CASSQDSVSYALNEQFF. CDR3 coding DNA: TGCGCCAGCAGCCAAGATAGCGTATCTTACGCATTAAATGAGCAGTTCTTC.

The chain's CDR3 is CASSPDRIYEQYF. CDR3 in DNA: TGTGCCAGCAGCCCCGACCGGATCTACGAGCAGTACTTC. V is TRBV14 and J is TRBJ2-7; D call uncertain. Germline CDR1 reads SGHDN; CDR2 reads FVKESK. V lost 4 bases, J lost 3 bases, and 10 bases lay in between. The CDR3 contains 13 residues. Variable domain in full (rest from reference TRBV14 and TRBJ2-7): EAGVTQFPSHSVIEKGQTVTLRCDPISGHDNLYWYRRVMGKEIKFLLHFVKESKQDESGMPNNRFLAERTGGTYSTLKVQPAELEDSGVYFCASSPDRIYEQYFGPGTRLTVT.